This entry features one T cell receptor beta chain sequence. iRepertoire HTBI primers and Arm-PCR of CDR3 regions built TCR beta libraries. TCRdb passed the multiplex PCR reads through MiXCR, listing each CDR3 protein once. The sample lists 600,000 to 850,000 distinct CDR3 sequences; around 32% were seen once. The time point: persistent/refractory GD, antithyroid drugs over 5 years with positive TRAb. Construction of the TCR library relied on RNA isolated from PBMCs. This specimen belongs to a study of regulatory T cells in long-lasting Graves disease. This specimen was peripheral blood mononuclear cells (PBMCs), taken when the disease was refractory, from a patient treated with antithyroid drugs. This sequence was found in a female donor with Graves disease.

CDR3 DNA: TGCGCCAGCAGTGAGGGAAGCCGACAAGAGACCCAGTACTTC. This sequence encodes CASSEGSRQETQYF. The chain joins TRBV10-1 to TRBJ2-5; D gene unclear. CDR3 length: 14 amino acids. Per the germline V gene, CDR1 is WNHNN and CDR2 is SYGVQD (reference sequence). Trimming stripped 2 bases from V and 2 bases from J, with 9 bases between.